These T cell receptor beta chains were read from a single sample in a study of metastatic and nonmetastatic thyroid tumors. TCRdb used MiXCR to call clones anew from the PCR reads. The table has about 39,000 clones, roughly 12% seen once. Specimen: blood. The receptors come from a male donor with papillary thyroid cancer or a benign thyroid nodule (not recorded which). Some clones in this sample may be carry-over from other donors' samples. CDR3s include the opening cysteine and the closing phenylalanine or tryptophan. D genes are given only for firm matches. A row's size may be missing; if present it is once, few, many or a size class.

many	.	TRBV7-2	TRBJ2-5	CASSLAFAASSTQYF	TGTGCCAGCAGCTTAGCGTTCGCAGCCTCCTCGACCCAGTACTTC
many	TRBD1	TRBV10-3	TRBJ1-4	CAISGTGENEKLFF	TGTGCCATCAGTGGAACAGGGGAGAATGAAAAACTGTTTTTT
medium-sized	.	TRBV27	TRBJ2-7	CASSFGARAREQYF	TGTGCCAGCAGTTTTGGGGCCCGGGCGAGGGAGCAGTACTTC
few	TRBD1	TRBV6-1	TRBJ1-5	CASRIGTGGGQPQHF	TGTGCCAGCAGGATCGGGACAGGGGGCGGTCAGCCCCAGCATTTT
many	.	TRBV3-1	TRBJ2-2	CASSQSRAGELFF	TGTGCCAGCAGCCAAAGCAGGGCCGGGGAGCTGTTTTTT
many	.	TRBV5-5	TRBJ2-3	CASSLEGNTQYF	TGTGCCAGCAGCTTAGAGGGGAATACGCAGTATTTT
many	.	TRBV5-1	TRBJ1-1	CASSLGTANTEAFF	TGCGCCAGCAGCTTGGGGACCGCTAACACTGAAGCTTTCTTT
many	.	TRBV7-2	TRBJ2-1	CASSLLTSRSWNEQFF	TGTGCCAGCAGCTTACTTACCTCCCGGAGTTGGAATGAGCAGTTCTTC
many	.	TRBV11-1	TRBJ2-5	CASSLHSYSETQYF	TGTGCCAGCAGCTTACACAGTTATTCGGAGACCCAGTACTTC
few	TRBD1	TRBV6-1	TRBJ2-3	CASSAGTGESDTQYF	TGTGCCAGCAGTGCGGGGACAGGGGAGTCTGATACGCAGTATTTT
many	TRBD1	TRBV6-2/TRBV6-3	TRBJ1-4	CASSSSTGVARATNEKLFF	TGTGCCAGCAGTTCGTCGACAGGGGTTGCCCGGGCAACTAATGAAAAACTGTTTTTT
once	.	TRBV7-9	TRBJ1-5	CASSLPWGAEQPQHF	TGTGCCAGCAGCTTACCTTGGGGCGCGGAGCAGCCCCAGCATTTT
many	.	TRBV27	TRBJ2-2	CASSLAGELFF	TGTGCCAGCAGTTTAGCCGGGGAGCTGTTTTTT
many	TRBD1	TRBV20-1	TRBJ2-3	CSAKPGTGVDTQYF	TGCAGTGCTAAGCCCGGGACAGGGGTCGATACGCAGTATTTT
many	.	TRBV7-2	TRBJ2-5	CASSSRQGGETQYF	TGTGCCAGCAGCTCCCGACAGGGAGGAGAGACCCAGTACTTC
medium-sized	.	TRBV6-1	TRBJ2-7	CASGYEQYF	TGTGCCAGCGGCTACGAGCAGTACTTC
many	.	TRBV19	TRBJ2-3	CASSITTGEEYF	TGTGCCAGTAGTATTACGACAGGTGAGGAGTATTTT
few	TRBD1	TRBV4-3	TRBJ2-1	CASSHPGTGINEQFF	TGCGCCAGCAGCCATCCCGGGACAGGGATCAATGAGCAGTTCTTC
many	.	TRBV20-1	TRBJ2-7	CSAYRGLHEQYF	TGCAGTGCATATCGGGGGCTCCACGAGCAGTACTTC
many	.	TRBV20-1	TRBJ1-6	CSARADRGSPLHF	TGCAGTGCTAGAGCAGATCGTGGTTCACCCCTCCACTTT
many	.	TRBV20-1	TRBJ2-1	CSARDIGGDYNEQFF	TGCAGTGCTAGAGATATAGGAGGGGACTACAATGAGCAGTTCTTC
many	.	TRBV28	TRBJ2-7	CASSPRTSYEQYF	TGTGCCAGCAGTCCCAGGACCTCCTACGAGCAATACTTC
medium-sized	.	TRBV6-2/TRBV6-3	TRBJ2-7	CASSFDPIGEQYF	TGTGCCAGCAGTTTCGATCCAATTGGCGAGCAGTACTTC
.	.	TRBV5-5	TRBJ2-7	CASSSSGTSYEQYF	TGTGCCAGCAGCTCCTCCGGGACCTCCTACGAGCAGTACTTC
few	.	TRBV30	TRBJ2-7	CAWRGGGLYEQYF	TGTGCCTGGAGAGGGGGTGGACTCTACGAGCAGTACTTC
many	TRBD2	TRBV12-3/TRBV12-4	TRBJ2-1	CASRFLAGGPNEQFF	TGTGCCAGCAGGTTCTTAGCGGGAGGGCCTAATGAGCAGTTCTTC
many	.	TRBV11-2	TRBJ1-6	CASGHRGNSPLHF	TGTGCCAGCGGGCACCGGGGGAACTCACCCCTCCACTTT
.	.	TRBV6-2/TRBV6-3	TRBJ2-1	CASSPGFYNEQFF	TGTGCCAGCAGCCCAGGTTTTTACAATGAGCAGTTCTTC
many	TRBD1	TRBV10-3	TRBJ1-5	CAISLGGDRGQPQHF	TGTGCCATCAGTCTAGGTGGGGACAGGGGTCAGCCCCAGCATTTT
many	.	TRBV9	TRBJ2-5	CASSVESLRGGAQYF	TGTGCCAGCAGCGTAGAATCGTTGCGGGGTGGGGCCCAGTACTTC
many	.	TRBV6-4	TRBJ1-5	CASSEGGGGQPQHF	TGTGCCAGCAGTGAGGGCGGGGGCGGTCAGCCCCAGCATTTT
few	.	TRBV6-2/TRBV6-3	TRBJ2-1	CASRDMGHMSWLF	TGTGCCAGCAGGGACATGGGGCATATGTCGTGGCTCTTC
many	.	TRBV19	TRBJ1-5	CASSGTANSNQPQHF	TGTGCCAGTAGCGGGACGGCAAATAGCAATCAGCCCCAGCATTTT
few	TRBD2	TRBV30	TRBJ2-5	CAGQLAGGETQYF	TGTGCCGGGCAACTAGCGGGAGGAGAGACCCAGTACTTC
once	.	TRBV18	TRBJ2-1	CASSPISYNEQFF	TGTGCCAGCTCACCAATCTCCTACAATGAGCAGTTCTTC
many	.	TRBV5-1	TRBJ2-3	CASSPPARGEGDTQYF	TGCGCCAGCAGCCCGCCAGCCAGGGGTGAAGGAGATACGCAGTATTTT
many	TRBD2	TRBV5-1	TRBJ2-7	CASSLGLTSGRDEQYF	TGCGCCAGCAGCTTGGGATTGACTAGCGGGAGGGACGAGCAGTACTTC
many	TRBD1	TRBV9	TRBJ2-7	CASSVGQEPIYEQYF	TGTGCCAGCAGCGTGGGACAGGAGCCCATATACGAGCAGTACTTC
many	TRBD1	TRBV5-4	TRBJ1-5	CASSLQGNQPQHF	TGTGCCAGCAGCTTACAGGGGAATCAGCCCCAGCATTTT
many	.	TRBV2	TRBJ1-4	CASAVGARLEKLFF	TGTGCCAGCGCCGTGGGGGCGCGTTTAGAAAAACTGTTTTTT
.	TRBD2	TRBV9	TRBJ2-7	CASSVGGLAGSEQYF	TGTGCCAGCAGCGTAGGGGGGCTAGCGGGAAGCGAGCAGTACTTC
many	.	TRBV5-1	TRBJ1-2	CASSLDGSGWNYGYTF	TGCGCCAGCAGCCTGGACGGGTCGGGCTGGAACTATGGCTACACCTTC
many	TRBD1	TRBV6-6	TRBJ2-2	CASSYFVGQVPPGELFF	TGTGCCAGCAGTTATTTTGTGGGACAGGTCCCCCCCGGGGAGCTGTTTTTT
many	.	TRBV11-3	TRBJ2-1	CASSLVPDEQFF	TGTGCCAGCAGCTTAGTTCCCGATGAGCAGTTCTTC
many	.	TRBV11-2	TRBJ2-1	CASRPPRSLEQFF	TGTGCCAGCAGACCGCCCCGATCCCTTGAGCAGTTCTTC
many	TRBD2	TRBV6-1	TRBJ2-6	CASSSSGVSGANVLTF	TGTGCCAGCAGCTCTAGCGGTGTCTCTGGGGCCAACGTCCTGACTTTC
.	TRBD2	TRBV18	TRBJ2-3	CASSPSFGREGSTDTQYF	TGTGCCAGCTCACCATCCTTCGGGCGGGAGGGGAGCACAGATACGCAGTATTTT
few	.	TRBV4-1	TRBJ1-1	CASSLRVLMNTEAFF	TGCGCCAGCAGCCTCCGGGTCTTGATGAACACTGAAGCTTTCTTT
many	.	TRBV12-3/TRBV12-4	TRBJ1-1	CASTFGVATEAFF	TGTGCCAGCACCTTCGGGGTCGCCACTGAAGCTTTCTTT
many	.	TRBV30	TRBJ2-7	CAWRGQGSFAEQYF	TGTGCCTGGAGGGGGCAGGGTTCGTTTGCCGAGCAGTACTTC
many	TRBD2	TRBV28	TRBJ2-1	CASTPWVAGHEQFF	TGTGCCAGCACACCGTGGGTAGCGGGCCATGAGCAGTTCTTC
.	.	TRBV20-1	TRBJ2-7	CSDSGSYEQYF	TGCAGTGATAGCGGCTCCTATGAGCAGTACTTC
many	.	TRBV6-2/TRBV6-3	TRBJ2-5	CASSSSSSAQETQYF	TGTGCCAGCAGTTCGTCATCTAGCGCCCAAGAGACCCAGTACTTC
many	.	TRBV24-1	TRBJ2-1	CATSDPVRGGQSYNEQFF	TGTGCCACCAGTGACCCAGTCAGGGGGGGGCAGTCCTACAATGAGCAGTTCTTC
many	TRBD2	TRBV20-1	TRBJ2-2	CSASTSGRAGDGELFF	TGCAGTGCCTCGACTAGCGGGAGGGCCGGGGACGGGGAGCTGTTTTTT
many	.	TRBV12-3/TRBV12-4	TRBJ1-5	CASSYRNQPQHF	TGTGCCAGCAGCTATAGGAATCAGCCCCAGCATTTT
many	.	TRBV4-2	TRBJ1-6	CASSQDSASRGSPLHF	TGTGCCAGCAGCCAAGATAGTGCCTCAAGGGGTTCACCCCTCCACTTT
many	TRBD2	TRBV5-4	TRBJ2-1	CASTLVPLAGKDEQFF	TGTGCCAGCACCCTGGTCCCCCTAGCGGGAAAGGATGAGCAGTTCTTC